This passage covers 29 T cell receptor beta chains from one sample sequenced in a study of T cell changes during pregnancy in multiple sclerosis. Produced via immunoSEQ multiplex PCR; TCRdb's table is partial and in-frame only. The data show 100,000 or so clones, with approximately 92% seen just once and less than 2.5% held by the top ten. The source material was peripheral blood, sampled after pregnancy. The receptors shown here come from a female donor with multiple sclerosis, enrolled in a pregnancy study.

V and J are TRBV30 and TRBJ2-7; 7 bases align to TRBD1. The CDR3 is made up of 14 amino acids. Germline CDR1 GTSNPN, CDR2 SVGIG (reference sequence). The J segment lost 5 bases and the V segment lost 5 bases, leaving 12 bases of the junction unmatched. The CDR3, as DNA: TGTGCCTGGGACCGGGACAGAGTTGAACACGAGCAGTACTTC. This sequence encodes CAWDRDRVEHEQYF.

The chain links TRBV7-9 to TRBJ2-5; a weak D match, TRBD2 (6 bases). Germline lookup yields CDR1 SEHNR and CDR2 FQNEAQ (reference sequence). Trimming stripped 2 bases from V and 7 bases from J, with 26 bases between. This CDR3 is built from 18 residues. The CDR3 loop is CASSLRQGGGRRLWTQYF. In DNA form, the CDR3 reads TGTGCCAGCAGCTTAAGGCAGGGAGGCGGTAGGCGGTTGTGGACCCAGTACTTC.

The rearrangement uses TRBV5-1 and TRBJ1-6, with TRBD1 as a possible D gene (5 bases). Germline V gene data show CDR1 as SGHRS and CDR2 as YFSETQ. The ends were cut back, 1 base at V and 0 bases at J, with 5 bases in the middle. This CDR3 comprises 15 residues. The CDR3 protein is CASSLQGSYNSPLHF. As DNA, the CDR3 is TGCGCCAGCAGCTTGCAGGGCTCCTATAATTCACCCCTCCACTTT.

This chain joins TRBV28 and TRBJ2-1, with D maybe TRBD2 (5 bases). The CDR3 sequence is 13 residues long. V lost 5 bases and J 9 bases, leaving 14 bases between the germline ends. Germline CDR1 reads MDHEN; CDR2 reads SYDVKM. Here the CDR3 DNA reads TGTGCCAGCAGTCATACTAGTTTTAGTGAGCAGTTCTTC. Translated: CASSHTSFSEQFF.

This chain joins TRBV29-1 and TRBJ1-1, with 7 bases matching TRBD1. Germline trimming cut 0 bases from V and 2 bases from J; bases unmatched to any gene: 15. This CDR3 is built from 18 residues. The germline CDR1 and CDR2 sequences are SQVTM and ANQGSEA. The CDR3: CSVEETRQGPVLNTEAFF. The CDR3 DNA reads as TGCAGCGTTGAAGAGACCAGACAGGGACCAGTCTTAAACACTGAAGCTTTCTTT.

The J gene is TRBJ2-1, the V gene TRBV5-1, with 12 bases matching TRBD2. The CDR3 runs 17 residues. Looked up from germline, CDR1 is SGHRS and CDR2 is YFSETQ. J lost 7 bases, V lost 6 bases, and 14 bases had no gene match. DNA for the CDR3: TGCGCCAGCACCCCATTCCCGACTAGCGGGAGCTTAAATGAGCAGTTCTTC. It translates to CASTPFPTSGSLNEQFF.

The chain combines TRBV25-1 with TRBJ2-5, with TRBD2 identical over 7 bases. The germline CDR1 and CDR2 sequences are MGHDK and SYGVNS. V shed 8 bases and J 5 bases; nucleotides not matched to a gene: 20. The CDR3 extends over 17 amino acids. The CDR3: CASRPGASGTKWETQYF. DNA of the CDR3: TGTGCCAGCCGCCCCGGGGCTAGCGGAACCAAGTGGGAGACCCAGTACTTC. Supplemented by reference TRBV25-1 and TRBJ2-5, the full variable domain reads EADIYQTPRYLVIGTGKKITLECSQTMGHDKMYWYQQDPGMELHLIHYSYGVNSTEKGDLSSESTVSRIRTEHFPLTLESARPSHTSQYLCASRPGASGTKWETQYFGPGTRLLVL.

J is TRBJ2-7 and V is TRBV7-9; 7 nucleotides match TRBD1. The CDR3 runs to 15 residues. Germline V gene sequence: CDR1 SEHNR, CDR2 FQNEAQ (reference sequence). Trimming at V came to 1 base and at J to 7 bases, leaving 10 bases not matched to a gene. CDR3 amino acids: CASSLGDRVSGEQYF. The CDR3 DNA reads as TGTGCCAGCAGCTTAGGTGACAGGGTATCTGGAGAGCAGTACTTC.

J is TRBJ2-7 and V is TRBV5-4, with D tentatively TRBD1 (5 bases). Germline lookup yields CDR1 SGHNT and CDR2 YYREEE (reference sequence). Between the trimmed V and J ends, which lost 3 bases and 0 bases, there was a span of 10 bases. The CDR3 has 14 amino acids. The CDR3: CASSSMDNSYEQYF. For the CDR3, the DNA is TGTGCCAGCAGCTCCATGGACAACTCCTACGAGCAGTACTTC.

The rearrangement joins TRBV7-2 to TRBJ2-2; D possibly corresponds to TRBD2 (6 bases). This CDR3 contains 16 residues. V gave up 0 bases and J gave up 5 bases, with 13 bases separating them. Per the germline V gene, CDR1 is SGHTA and CDR2 is FQGNSA. The CDR3 DNA reads TGTGCCAGCAGCTTAGCGCTGGGGAGGCAGACCGGGGAGCTGTTTTTT. Amino acid sequence: CASSLALGRQTGELFF.

The chain is built from TRBV6-1 and TRBJ1-4, with TRBD1 matching over 8 bases. Germline loops: CDR1 MNHNS, CDR2 SASEGT. The CDR3 covers 14 residues. Unmatched junction bases numbered 3, after V lost 2 bases and J lost 7 bases. The chain's CDR3 is CASSENRGFEKLFF. DNA for the CDR3: TGTGCCAGCAGTGAAAACAGGGGGTTTGAAAAACTGTTTTTT.

This chain links TRBV7-8 with TRBJ2-7; 8 bases agree with TRBD2. Trimming at V came to 1 base and at J to 2 bases, leaving 1 base not matched to a gene. This CDR3 has 14 residues. The germline CDR1 and CDR2 sequences are SGHVS and FQNEAQ. CDR3 bases: TGTGCCAGCAGCTTAGTGGGACTAGCCTACGAGCAGTACTTC. This translates into CASSLVGLAYEQYF.

This chain uses TRBV29-1 with TRBJ1-4, with D possibly matching TRBD1 (5 bases). Trimming shortened V by 4 bases and J by 3 bases, and 12 bases separated the two germline ends. The germline V gene encodes CDR1 SQVTM and CDR2 ANQGSEA. The CDR3 sequence is 14 residues long. The DNA of the CDR3 is TGCAGCGTTGTGCTCCCAGGGCCTAATGAAAAACTGTTTTTT. Translation: CSVVLPGPNEKLFF.

This chain links TRBV15 with TRBJ1-1; D gene uncertain. This CDR3 contains 14 residues. V lost 3 bases, J lost 0 bases, and 8 bases lay in between. Germline assignment: CDR1 LNHNV and CDR2 YYDKDF (reference sequence). The CDR3 loop is CATSRRGMNTEAFF. The CDR3 DNA is TGTGCCACCAGCAGGAGAGGAATGAACACTGAAGCTTTCTTT.

The chain joins TRBV11-2 to TRBJ2-2; 8 bases agree with TRBD1. J was trimmed by 1 base and V by 4 bases; bases with no gene match: 8. Looked up from germline, CDR1 is SGHAT and CDR2 is FQNNGV. The CDR3 is 17 residues long. The CDR3 sequence is CASSSQLGTGNTGELFF. The DNA for the CDR3 is TGTGCCAGCAGCTCACAACTCGGGACAGGGAACACCGGGGAGCTGTTTTTT.

The chain recombines TRBV2 with TRBJ1-1, with D maybe TRBD1 (6 bases). V lost 10 bases, J lost 5 bases, and 17 bases lay in between. The germline V gene encodes CDR1 SNHLY and CDR2 FYNNEI. The CDR3 contains 13 residues. The CDR3 DNA follows: TGTGCCATCAGAGCCAGGGGAGAAACTGAAGCTTTCTTT. Its protein is CAIRARGETEAFF.

This clone was observed once. The chain employs TRBV6-6 and TRBJ2-7; unclear D gene. V lost 6 bases and J lost 2, with 14 bases in between. The CDR3 has 14 amino acids. Germline V gene sequence: CDR1 MNHNY, CDR2 SVGAGI (reference sequence). The CDR3 reads CASSPSSPPYEQYF. The CDR3 nucleotides read TGTGCCAGCAGCCCGTCTAGTCCCCCCTACGAGCAGTACTTC.

The chain is built from TRBV5-1 and TRBJ1-6; D possibly corresponds to TRBD1 (5 bases). This CDR3 comprises 14 residues. Germline loops: CDR1 SGHRS, CDR2 YFSETQ. V was clipped by 4 bases and J by 8 bases, with 13 bases between them. The CDR3 coding sequence is TGCGCCAGCAGCCCCGCAGGAGGGGATTCACCCCTCCACTTT. Its translation: CASSPAGGDSPLHF. Full variable domain (remainder filled in from reference TRBV5-1 and TRBJ1-6): KAGVTQTPRYLIKTRGQQVTLSCSPISGHRSVSWYQQTPGQGLQFLFEYFSETQRNKGNFPGRFSGRQFSNSRSEMNVSTLELGDSALYLCASSPAGGDSPLHFGNGTRLTVT.

CDR3 region: CASSLDAQGLYEQYF. The CDR3 nucleotides are TGCGCCAGCAGCTTGGACGCACAGGGTCTCTACGAGCAGTACTTC. The V and J genes are TRBV5-1 and TRBJ2-7, with D possibly being TRBD1 (6 bases). The CDR3 sequence is 15 residues long. The V gene lost 0 bases and the J gene lost 3 bases, with 13 bases spanning the gap. In germline, CDR1 is SGHRS, CDR2 YFSETQ.

J is TRBJ2-7 and V is TRBV2, with 8 bases fitting TRBD2. The V segment lost 6 bases and the J segment 4 bases; nucleotides outside the gene matches: 8. The germline V gene encodes CDR1 SNHLY and CDR2 FYNNEI. The CDR3 covers 14 residues. In DNA form, the CDR3 reads TGTGCCAGCAGAGTTAGCGGGATGGGGTACGAGCAGTACTTC. Protein: CASRVSGMGYEQYF. Full variable domain (rest looked up from reference TRBV2 and TRBJ2-7): EPEVTQTPSHQVTQMGQEVILRCVPISNHLYFYWYRQILGQKVEFLVSFYNNEISEKSEIFDDQFSVERPDGSNFTLKIRSTKLEDSAMYFCASRVSGMGYEQYFGPGTRLTVT.

This chain connects TRBV19 to TRBJ2-3; 7 bases are a match to TRBD1. J gave up 4 bases and V 5 bases, and 9 bases lay outside the gene matches. CDR3 length: 15 amino acids. In germline, CDR1 is LNHDA, CDR2 SQIVND (reference sequence). CDR3 sequence: CASSPRQGSADTQYF. The CDR3 DNA reads as TGTGCCAGTAGTCCCCGACAGGGATCAGCAGATACGCAGTATTTT.

This clone has just one count. The chain joins TRBV4-2 to TRBJ2-2; a weak D match, TRBD2 (5 bases). The CDR3 is 13 amino acids. Germline assignment: CDR1 LGHNA and CDR2 YNFKEQ. Trimming left V 4 bases short and J 7 bases short, with 10 bases between. The CDR3 loop reads CASSRILGGELFF. For the CDR3, the DNA is TGTGCCAGCAGCCGGATACTAGGCGGGGAGCTGTTTTTT.

J is TRBJ2-1 and V is TRBV27; 11 nucleotides line up with TRBD2. In germline, CDR1 is MNHEY, CDR2 SMNVEV (reference sequence). J was trimmed by 12 bases and V by 5 bases; bases with no gene match: 6. The CDR3 has 13 amino acids. The CDR3 DNA reads TGTGCCAGCAGTGGACTAGCGGGTTTTAGGCAGTTCTTC. This gives the protein CASSGLAGFRQFF.

The chain has TRBV4-3 and TRBJ2-5, with 9 bases identical to TRBD1. V was pared by 3 bases and J by 5 bases, with 4 bases of the junction left unmatched. Germline loops: CDR1 LGHNA, CDR2 YSLEER. The CDR3 runs to 14 residues. The CDR3 loop reads CASSQRTGEETQYF. The CDR3 region has the DNA TGCGCCAGCAGCCAGAGGACAGGGGAGGAGACCCAGTACTTC.

The chain combines TRBV5-6 with TRBJ1-1; the D gene is possibly TRBD1 (5 bases). Germline CDR1 is SGHDT and CDR2 is YYEEEE. Trimming removed 0 bases from V and 8 bases from J, with 8 bases in between. This CDR3 contains 12 residues. The CDR3 is CASSLGQREAFF. The CDR3 nucleotides are TGTGCCAGCAGCTTGGGACAGCGAGAAGCTTTCTTT.

This chain links TRBV7-8 with TRBJ1-1; weak D call: TRBD1 (5 bases). V lost 1 base to trimming and J lost 3 bases, with 9 bases between them. The CDR3 consists of 14 residues. The germline V gene has CDR1 SGHVS and CDR2 FQNEAQ. The chain's CDR3 is CASSLEGADTEAFF. The CDR3 region has the DNA TGTGCCAGCAGCTTAGAAGGGGCTGACACTGAAGCTTTCTTT.

The genes are TRBV14 and TRBJ2-7; D unclear. Germline values: CDR1 SGHDN, CDR2 FVKESK. The V end was cut by 1 base, the J end by 12 bases, with 10 bases between. The CDR3 has 11 residues. CDR3 region: CASSQGVGRYF. DNA of the CDR3: TGTGCCAGCAGCCAAGGAGTCGGTCGGTACTTC.

The chain joins TRBV30 to TRBJ1-5; D perhaps matches TRBD1 (6 bases). The ends were cut back, 3 bases at V and 2 bases at J, with 11 bases in the middle. The CDR3 sequence is 14 residues long. Germline V gives CDR1 GTSNPN, CDR2 SVGIG (reference sequence). This CDR3 is CAWSGKGGNQPQHF. CDR3 nucleotides: TGTGCCTGGAGCGGTAAGGGGGGCAATCAGCCCCAGCATTTT.

With regard to this clone: The same CDR3 can be traced to other DNA sequences in this sample. This rearrangement joins TRBV5-1 to TRBJ1-2; TRBD1 agrees at 10 bases. Looked up from germline, CDR1 is SGHRS and CDR2 is YFSETQ. The CDR3 has 15 amino acids. Trimming at V came to 0 bases and at J to 6 bases, leaving 5 bases not matched to a gene. The CDR3 spells CASSLGDRGVDGYTF. Here the CDR3 DNA reads TGCGCCAGCAGCTTGGGGGACAGGGGAGTGGATGGCTACACCTTC.